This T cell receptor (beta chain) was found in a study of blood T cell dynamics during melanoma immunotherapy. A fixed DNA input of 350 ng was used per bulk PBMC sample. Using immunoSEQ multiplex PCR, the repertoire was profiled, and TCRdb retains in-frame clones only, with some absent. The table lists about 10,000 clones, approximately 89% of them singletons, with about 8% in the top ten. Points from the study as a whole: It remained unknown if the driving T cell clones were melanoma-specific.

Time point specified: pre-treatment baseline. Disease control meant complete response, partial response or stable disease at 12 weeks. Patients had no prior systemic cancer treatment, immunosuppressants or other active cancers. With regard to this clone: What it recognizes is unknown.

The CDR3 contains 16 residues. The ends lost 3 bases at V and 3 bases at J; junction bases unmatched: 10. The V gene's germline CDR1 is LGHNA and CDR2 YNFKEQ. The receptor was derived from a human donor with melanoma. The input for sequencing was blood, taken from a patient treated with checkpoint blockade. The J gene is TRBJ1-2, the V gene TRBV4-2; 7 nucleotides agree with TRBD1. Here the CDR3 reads CASSQSLRDRDYGYTF. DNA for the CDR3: TGTGCCAGCAGCCAGTCGCTCCGGGACAGAGACTATGGCTACACCTTC.